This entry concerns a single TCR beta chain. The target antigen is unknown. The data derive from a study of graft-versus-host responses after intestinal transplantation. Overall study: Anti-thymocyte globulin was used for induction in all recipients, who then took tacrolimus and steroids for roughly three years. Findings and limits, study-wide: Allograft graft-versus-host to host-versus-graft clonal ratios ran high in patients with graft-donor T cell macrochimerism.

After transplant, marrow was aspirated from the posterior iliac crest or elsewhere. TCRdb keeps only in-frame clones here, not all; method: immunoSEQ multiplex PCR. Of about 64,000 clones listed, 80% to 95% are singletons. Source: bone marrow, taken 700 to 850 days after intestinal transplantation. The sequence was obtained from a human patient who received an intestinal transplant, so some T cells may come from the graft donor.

CDR3 DNA sequence: TGTGCCAGTAGTATTAGGGGGGTCAGGGAAATGGCAAGCGCATCAGATACGCAGTATTTT. Encoded protein: CASSIRGVREMASASDTQYF. The genes are TRBV19 and TRBJ2-3; D possibly matches TRBD1 or TRBD2 (6 bases each). Germline CDR1 and CDR2: LNHDA and SQIVND (reference sequence). There are 20 residues in the CDR3. V shed 3 bases and J shed 4 bases, with 29 bases lying between them.